Shown below are 16 T cell receptor beta chains from a single sample sequenced in a study of T cell repertoires in cytomegalovirus infection. No cognate antigen is known for these TCRs. TCRdb reanalysed the reads using MiXCR and keeps one entry per CDR3 protein. The table includes about 150,000 distinct CDR3 sequences, 32% detected once. Sequenced material: CD8+ T cells from cultured PBMCs, taken from culture after CMV antigen stimulation. The receptors were sampled from a human donor in good health (CMV status not recorded). Some clones in this sample may be carry-over from other donors' samples.

The chain links TRBV9 to TRBJ2-3, with a possible D match to TRBD2 (5 bases). Germline values: CDR1 SGDLS, CDR2 YYNGEE. The V end was cut by 6 bases, the J end by 2 bases, with 10 bases between. This CDR3 is built from 13 residues. The chain's CDR3 is CASNEGYTDTQYF. CDR3 DNA sequence: TGTGCCAGCAATGAGGGCTACACAGATACGCAGTATTTT.

A few counts support this clonotype. The rearrangement joins TRBV29-1 to TRBJ2-1; D call uncertain. The CDR3 has 13 residues. CDR1 and CDR2 from the germline V gene are SQVTM and ANQGSEA. V was clipped by 5 bases and J by 6 bases, with 14 bases between them. In DNA form, the CDR3 reads TGCAGCGTTCACGCGGCGGTTGGCAATGAGCAGTTCTTC. Translation: CSVHAAVGNEQFF.

This clonotype was seen more than once but under ten times. This sequence joins TRBV7-2 and TRBJ1-5, with D possibly matching TRBD1 (6 bases). CDR1 is SGHTA and CDR2 is FQGNSA in the germline V gene. The CDR3 totals 15 residues. The V gene lost 1 base and the J gene lost 2 bases, with 9 bases spanning the gap. The CDR3 sequence: CASSLDREGNQPQHF. The CDR3 bases are TGTGCCAGCAGCTTAGACAGGGAGGGCAATCAGCCCCAGCATTTT.

The rearrangement uses TRBV12-5 and TRBJ1-2, with 7 bases aligning to TRBD1. Germline CDR1 reads LGHNT; CDR2 reads FRNRAP. The CDR3 consists of 12 residues. V trimming: 7 bases; J trimming: 5 bases; junction bases outside the gene matches: 4. CDR3 residues: CASALTGYGYTF. The DNA of the CDR3 is TGTGCTAGTGCCTTGACAGGGTATGGCTACACCTTC.

The chain employs TRBV4-1 and TRBJ1-4, with TRBD1 as a possible D gene (5 bases). CDR3 length: 17 amino acids. V was clipped by 3 bases and J by 4 bases, with 18 bases between them. Germline values: CDR1 MGHRA, CDR2 YSYEKL. CDR3 bases: TGCGCCAGCAGCCACGAGACCGCCGCGGGGGATAATGAAAAACTGTTTTTT. It translates to CASSHETAAGDNEKLFF.

This clonotype was seen more than once but under ten times. The CDR3 loop reads CASSSRTSYNEQFF. In DNA, the CDR3 is TGTGCCAGCAGTTCTCGGACATCTTACAATGAGCAGTTCTTC. The rearrangement links TRBV28 to TRBJ2-1, with TRBD1 as a possible D gene (5 bases). Trimming left V 4 bases short and J 4 bases short, with 11 bases between. The CDR3 sequence is 14 residues long. Germline CDR1 MDHEN, CDR2 SYDVKM.

This clonotype was detected many times. The chain links TRBV12-3 or TRBV12-4 to TRBJ2-1; D possibly corresponds to TRBD1 (5 bases). This CDR3 region has 13 residues. Trimming removed 5 bases from V and 4 bases from J, with 9 bases in between. In DNA form, the CDR3 reads TGTGCCAGCAGTCCAGACAGTTACAATGAGCAGTTCTTC. This encodes CASSPDSYNEQFF.

The chain uses TRBV5-6 and TRBJ1-1, with 9 bases matching TRBD1. CDR1 and CDR2 from the germline V gene are SGHDT and YYEEEE. The V gene end was trimmed by 0 bases and the J gene end by 6 bases; junction bases not matched to a gene: 9. This CDR3 contains 16 residues. For the CDR3, the DNA is TGTGCCAGCAGCTTGGCCTTAACAGGGGGCATCGCTGAAGCTTTCTTT. Translation gives CASSLALTGGIAEAFF.

V gene TRBV20-1 combines with J gene TRBJ2-7, with 9 bases identical to TRBD1. Germline CDR1 is DFQATT and CDR2 is SNEGSKA (reference sequence). Losses at the gene ends were 5 bases for V and 5 bases for J; bases not matched to a gene: 10. The CDR3 consists of 14 residues. In nucleotides, the CDR3 is TGCAGTGCTGAATACCGGGACAGGGTCAACGAGCAGTACTTC. It yields the protein CSAEYRDRVNEQYF.

The chain links TRBV12-3 or TRBV12-4 to TRBJ2-1; 15 nucleotides align to TRBD2. Losses at the gene ends were 4 bases for V and 8 bases for J; bases not matched to a gene: 9. The CDR3 contains 17 residues. DNA of the CDR3: TGTGCCAGCAGTTGGGGACTAGCGGGGGGCAAGGGCGATGAGCAGTTCTTC. Its protein product is CASSWGLAGGKGDEQFF.

The chain couples TRBV10-3 to TRBJ2-7; 7 bases are shared with TRBD1. The length of the CDR3 is 14 residues. Per the germline V gene, CDR1 is ENHRY and CDR2 is SYGVKD. J gave up 7 bases and V 0 bases, and 6 bases lay outside the gene matches. Written as DNA, the CDR3 is TGTGCCATCAGTGAGTCGGGGACGACAGGGGAGCAGTACTTC. As protein: CAISESGTTGEQYF.

This clonotype appeared a few times. The V and J genes are TRBV5-1 and TRBJ2-2; possibly TRBD1 for D (6 bases). CDR3 length: 18 amino acids. Trimming pared 0 bases from V and 2 bases from J, leaving 17 bases between. Germline V gene data show CDR1 as SGHRS and CDR2 as YFSETQ. CDR3 nucleotides: TGCGCCAGCAGCTTGGAGGTGGGGGCAAGTCCTAACACCGGGGAGCTGTTTTTT. This encodes CASSLEVGASPNTGELFF. Complete variable domain (other parts from reference TRBV5-1 and TRBJ2-2): KAGVTQTPRYLIKTRGQQVTLSCSPISGHRSVSWYQQTPGQGLQFLFEYFSETQRNKGNFPGRFSGRQFSNSRSEMNVSTLELGDSALYLCASSLEVGASPNTGELFFGEGSRLTVL.

V usage is TRBV12-3 or TRBV12-4 and J usage is TRBJ2-3; D may correspond to TRBD1 or TRBD2 (5 bases each). The CDR3 has 11 residues. V lost 6 bases and J 5 bases, leaving 6 bases between the germline ends. The CDR3 nucleotides read TGTGCCAGCAGGAGGGGAGATACGCAGTATTTT. Its translation: CASRRGDTQYF.

This chain joins TRBV30 and TRBJ1-1; D unresolved. The CDR3 is 11 amino acids. The ends were cut back, 2 bases at V and 4 bases at J, with 5 bases in the middle. From germline, CDR1 is GTSNPN and CDR2 SVGIG (reference sequence). The CDR3 sequence: CAWSPATEAFF. The CDR3 coding sequence is TGTGCCTGGAGTCCGGCCACTGAAGCTTTCTTT. The variable domain in full, completed from reference TRBV30 and TRBJ1-1, reads SQTIHQWPATLVQPVGSPLSLECTVEGTSNPNLYWYRQAAGRGLQLLFYSVGIGQISSEVPQNLSASRPQDRQFILSSKKLLLSDSGFYLCAWSPATEAFFGQGTRLTVV.

The chain joins TRBV4-1 to TRBJ2-7; D is ambiguous. The germline gives CDR1 MGHRA, CDR2 YSYEKL. Between the trimmed V and J ends, which lost 1 base and 0 bases, there was a span of 7 bases. This CDR3 is built from 14 residues. The CDR3, as DNA: TGCGCCAGCAGCCAAGTTATTAGCTCCTACGAGCAGTACTTC. Encoded protein: CASSQVISSYEQYF.

The table lists this clonotype with a few counts. The genes are TRBV7-8 and TRBJ2-7; D gene ambiguous. This CDR3 comprises 16 residues. The V and J ends lost 2 bases and 1 base respectively, with 15 bases between them. Germline V CDR1 and CDR2: SGHVS, FQNEAQ. The CDR3 region has the DNA TGTGCCAGCAGCTTAAAACTTGGGGTTTGGTCCTACGAGCAGTACTTC. It yields the protein CASSLKLGVWSYEQYF.